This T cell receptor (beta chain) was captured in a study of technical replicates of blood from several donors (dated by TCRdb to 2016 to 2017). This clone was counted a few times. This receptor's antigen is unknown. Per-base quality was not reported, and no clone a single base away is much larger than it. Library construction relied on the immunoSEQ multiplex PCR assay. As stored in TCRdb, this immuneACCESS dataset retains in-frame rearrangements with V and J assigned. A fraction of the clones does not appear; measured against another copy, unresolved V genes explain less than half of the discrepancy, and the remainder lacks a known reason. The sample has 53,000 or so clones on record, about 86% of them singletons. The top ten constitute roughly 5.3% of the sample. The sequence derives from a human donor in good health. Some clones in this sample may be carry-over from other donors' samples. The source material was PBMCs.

DNA sequence: TGCGCCAGCAGCCAAGATTCGCCTGGTCGGGTCGGAGCTAACTATGGCTACACCTTC. Its amino acids are CASSQDSPGRVGANYGYTF. The chain is assembled from TRBV4-3 and TRBJ1-2; no D gene call is confident. CDR1 LGHNA and CDR2 YSLEER are derived from the germline V gene. Relative to germline, V is 0 bases shorter and J is 0 bases shorter, with 20 bases between their ends. The CDR3, from cysteine to phenylalanine, totals 19 residues. Only CDR3 DNA is held: 57 bases, read in frame from base 1.